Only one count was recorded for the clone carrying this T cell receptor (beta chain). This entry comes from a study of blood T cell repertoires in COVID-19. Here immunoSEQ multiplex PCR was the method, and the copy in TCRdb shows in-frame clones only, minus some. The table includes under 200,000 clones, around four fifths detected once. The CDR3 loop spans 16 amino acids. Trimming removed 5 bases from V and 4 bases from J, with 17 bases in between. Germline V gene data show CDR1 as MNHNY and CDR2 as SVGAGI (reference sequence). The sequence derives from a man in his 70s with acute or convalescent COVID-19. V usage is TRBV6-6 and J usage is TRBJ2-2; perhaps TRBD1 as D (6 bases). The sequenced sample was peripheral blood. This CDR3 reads CASSLHGLGGTGELFF. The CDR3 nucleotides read TGTGCCAGCAGTCTCCACGGGTTAGGGGGCACCGGGGAGCTGTTTTTT.